This T cell receptor (beta chain) comes out of a study of blood T cell repertoires in COVID-19. Study details: From the United States, Italy and Spain came samples of acute and convalescent COVID-19. T cells, B-cell-depleted T cells, or PBMCs supplied cDNA or gDNA.

This CDR3 has 13 amino acids. Trimming removed 5 bases from V and 7 bases from J, with 14 bases in between. CDR1 and CDR2 from the germline V gene are GTSNPN and SVGIG (reference sequence). Authors' methods: From reference gene primer amplification, estimates of nucleated cell counts were derived. The repertoire was sequenced with immunoSEQ multiplex PCR; TCRdb's copy has only in-frame clones and lacks some. V, J and clone size are taken as reported in that table, and D and trimming were inferred from the DNA itself. The sample lists some 150,000 clones, 84% occurring once. The sequence was collected from a human donor in a cohort sampled during active COVID-19. The V and J genes are TRBV30 and TRBJ1-4, with a tentative D call TRBD1 (6 bases). The specimen sequenced was peripheral blood. The CDR3 DNA follows: TGTGCCTGGGGACCAGGGGTAACTGAAAAACTGTTTTTT. Translation: CAWGPGVTEKLFF.